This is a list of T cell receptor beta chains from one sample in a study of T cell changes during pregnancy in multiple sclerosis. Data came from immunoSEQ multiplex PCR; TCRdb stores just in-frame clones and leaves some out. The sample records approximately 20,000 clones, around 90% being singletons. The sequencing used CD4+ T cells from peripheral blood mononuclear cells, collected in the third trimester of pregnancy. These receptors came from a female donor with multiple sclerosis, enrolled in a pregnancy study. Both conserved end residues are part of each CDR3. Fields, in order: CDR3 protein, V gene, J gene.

cdr3_aa: CASSQADRRDYEQYF; v_call: TRBV14; j_call: TRBJ2-7
cdr3_aa: CASGGDYSNQPQHF; v_call: TRBV6-6; j_call: TRBJ1-5
cdr3_aa: CASSIGQGMTEAFF; v_call: TRBV19; j_call: TRBJ1-1
cdr3_aa: CASSSQTTGSGNTIYF; v_call: TRBV7-8; j_call: TRBJ1-3
cdr3_aa: CASSLPAGVEETQYF; v_call: TRBV5-1; j_call: TRBJ2-5
cdr3_aa: CASSDRQKMNTEAFF; v_call: TRBV27; j_call: TRBJ1-1
cdr3_aa: CASSARTPRGYGYTF; v_call: TRBV19; j_call: TRBJ1-2
cdr3_aa: CASSYLGQGAAREQYF; v_call: TRBV6-5; j_call: TRBJ2-7
cdr3_aa: CASSPSQSSYEQYF; v_call: TRBV18; j_call: TRBJ2-7
cdr3_aa: CARTVYQYF; v_call: TRBV5-4; j_call: TRBJ2-4
cdr3_aa: CASSPAGELFF; v_call: TRBV11-2; j_call: TRBJ2-2
cdr3_aa: CASTGASNSPLHF; v_call: TRBV6-5; j_call: TRBJ1-6
cdr3_aa: CASSRTSPGANVLTF; v_call: TRBV11-3; j_call: TRBJ2-6
cdr3_aa: CASSTPGQMNEQFF; v_call: TRBV28; j_call: TRBJ2-1
cdr3_aa: CASSLPGQGLGTEAFF; v_call: TRBV5-6; j_call: TRBJ1-1
cdr3_aa: CASSLLDREDEQYF; v_call: TRBV5-6; j_call: TRBJ2-7
cdr3_aa: CASSLGDREGEAFF; v_call: TRBV5-4; j_call: TRBJ1-1
cdr3_aa: CASSLQMNTEAFF; v_call: TRBV5-1; j_call: TRBJ1-1
cdr3_aa: CASSTGTSVYNEQFF; v_call: TRBV5-1; j_call: TRBJ2-1
cdr3_aa: CASRPDQVAGELFF; v_call: TRBV2; j_call: TRBJ2-2
cdr3_aa: CASNTLRGNWMNTEAFF; v_call: TRBV11-2; j_call: TRBJ1-1
cdr3_aa: CASSEGGETQYF; v_call: TRBV27; j_call: TRBJ2-5
cdr3_aa: CAISEGERANYGYTF; v_call: TRBV10-3; j_call: TRBJ1-2
cdr3_aa: CASSEKTGTGYTF; v_call: TRBV6-4; j_call: TRBJ1-2
cdr3_aa: CAWMEGAFAEAFF; v_call: TRBV30; j_call: TRBJ1-1
cdr3_aa: CASSSGPGTGGEAFF; v_call: TRBV5-6; j_call: TRBJ1-1
cdr3_aa: CASSKQGAKVDYEQYF; v_call: TRBV27; j_call: TRBJ2-7
cdr3_aa: CASSYRQGNEKLFF; v_call: TRBV6-5; j_call: TRBJ1-4
cdr3_aa: CASASGGEETQYF; v_call: TRBV6-6; j_call: TRBJ2-5
cdr3_aa: CASSLYTGGGTDTQYF; v_call: TRBV5-1; j_call: TRBJ2-3